Following are 26 T cell receptor beta chains from one sample sequenced in a study of blood T cells in healthy people across ages. A second about 7 to 11 cycle PCR used barcoded and J-beta primers. Each CDR3 protein is one row after TCRdb ran MiXCR on the 5' RACE reads. The repertoire holds about 680,000 distinct CDR3 sequences, about 52% seen once, with under 35% in the top ten. The sample comprised blood. These TCRs come from a woman aged 55-75 years in good health.

This clonotype has more than one count but fewer than ten. The chain recombines TRBV7-2 with TRBJ2-1; a weak D match, TRBD2 (6 bases). Germline CDR1 is SGHTA and CDR2 is FQGNSA. The CDR3 is 16 residues long. V lost 3 bases and J 2 bases, leaving 14 bases between the germline ends. The CDR3 DNA is TGTGCCAGCAGCTTTTCGGGAGTGGGAGCCTACAATGAGCAGTTCTTC. Protein sequence: CASSFSGVGAYNEQFF.

The chain joins TRBV29-1 to TRBJ1-1, with a weak D call TRBD1 (5 bases). Looked up from germline, CDR1 is SQVTM and CDR2 is ANQGSEA. The CDR3 is made up of 15 amino acids. The ends were cut back, 4 bases at V and 2 bases at J, with 17 bases in the middle. CDR3 in DNA: TGCAGCGTTGCTCCTTCCGGGGACGGTAACACTGAAGCTTTCTTT. Its translation: CSVAPSGDGNTEAFF.

This clonotype appeared many times. V usage is TRBV5-1 and J usage is TRBJ1-2; possible D gene TRBD1, 5 bases. V was clipped by 1 base and J by 4 bases, with 14 bases between them. The CDR3 consists of 15 residues. CDR1 is SGHRS and CDR2 is YFSETQ in the germline V gene. The CDR3 DNA reads TGCGCCAGCAGCTTGACAGGAACGCCTAGCTATGGCTACACCTTC. Translated, it gives CASSLTGTPSYGYTF.

The sample holds one count of this clonotype. J is TRBJ1-1 and V is TRBV6-2 or TRBV6-3, with 7 bases lining up with TRBD1. Germline V gives CDR1 MNHEY, CDR2 SVGEGT. J was trimmed by 4 bases and V by 2 bases; bases with no gene match: 7. This CDR3 comprises 15 residues. CDR3 in DNA: TGTGCCAGCAGTTACCCGACAGGGTCGGGCACTGAAGCTTTCTTT. It encodes CASSYPTGSGTEAFF.

The chain couples TRBV20-1 to TRBJ2-4; no clear D. The assigned J gene may be wrong: the sequence end matches TRBJ2-7 better. Germline CDR1 is DFQATT and CDR2 is SNEGSKA (reference sequence). The CDR3 is made up of 14 amino acids. CDR3 DNA: TGCAGTGCTGCTGCCCCGACTCTCTCCTACGAGCAGTACTTC. It yields the protein CSAAAPTLSYEQYF.

In regard to this clonotype: One end of the junction fails to match germline, which may point to a read error. The V call is TRBV18, the J call TRBJ2-5, with no clear D. The V gene's germline CDR1 is KGHSH and CDR2 LQKENI. The CDR3 is 13 amino acids. The CDR3 reads CASSPSVSETRYF. CDR3 coding DNA: TGTGCCAGCTCACCGTCTGTTTCCGAGACCCGGTACTTC.

The chain uses TRBV28 and TRBJ2-5; unclear D gene. This CDR3 region has 13 residues. Deletions cut 7 bases from V and 0 bases from J, with 9 bases between. Germline V gene data show CDR1 as MDHEN and CDR2 as SYDVKM. The CDR3 bases are TGTGCCAGCAACAAAGGGTACCAAGAGACCCAGTACTTC. It translates to CASNKGYQETQYF.

This clonotype was observed a few times. This chain joins TRBV7-2 and TRBJ2-5; tentative D call: TRBD1 (6 bases). The CDR3 consists of 15 residues. Trimming shortened V by 5 bases and J by 1 base, and 14 bases separated the two germline ends. Germline V gene data show CDR1 as SGHTA and CDR2 as FQGNSA. As DNA, the CDR3 is TGTGCCAGCAGCCTCAGGGGTGGCACCCAAGAGACCCAGTACTTC. Its translation: CASSLRGGTQETQYF. Full variable domain (missing parts from reference TRBV7-2 and TRBJ2-5): GAGVSQSPSNKVTEKGKDVELRCDPISGHTALYWYRQSLGQGLEFLIYFQGNSAPDKSGLPSDRFSAERTGGSVSTLTIQRTQQEDSAVYLCASSLRGGTQETQYFGPGTRLLVL.

The chain employs TRBV6-5 and TRBJ1-1; D is unclear. The CDR3 runs 15 residues. Germline lookup yields CDR1 MNHEY and CDR2 SVGAGI. V was clipped by 7 bases and J by 0 bases, with 15 bases between them. CDR3 DNA: TGTGCCAGCAACAAGGATCCGGTCATGAACACTGAAGCTTTCTTT. Amino acid sequence: CASNKDPVMNTEAFF.

This clonotype was recorded many times. This chain uses TRBV29-1 with TRBJ2-7; 8 positions match TRBD1. The CDR3 consists of 13 residues. The germline CDR1 and CDR2 sequences are SQVTM and ANQGSEA. Unmatched junction bases numbered 8, after V lost 4 bases and J lost 6 bases. CDR3 region: CSVVGDRNTEQYF. The CDR3 nucleotides read TGCAGCGTTGTGGGGGACAGGAATACCGAGCAGTACTTC.

The chain recombines TRBV4-3 with TRBJ2-1, with a weak D call TRBD1 (6 bases). Germline V gene sequence: CDR1 LGHNA, CDR2 YSLEER. Trimming removed 4 bases from V and 4 bases from J, with 11 bases in between. CDR3 size: 14 residues. This CDR3 is CASSRNRVYNEQFF. Written as DNA, the CDR3 is TGCGCCAGCAGCCGTAACAGGGTTTACAATGAGCAGTTCTTC.

The CDR3 region is CASSQQGTRETQYF. CDR3 sequence (DNA): TGTGCCAGCAGTCAACAGGGTACTCGAGAGACCCAGTACTTC. The rearrangement uses TRBV6-2 or TRBV6-3 and TRBJ2-5; TRBD1 might be the D (6 bases). CDR3 length: 14 amino acids. Germline values: CDR1 MNHEY, CDR2 SVGEGT. Trimming removed 5 bases at V and 4 bases at J, with 14 bases between.

The chain combines TRBV29-1 with TRBJ1-5; D is unclear. The ends were cut back, 0 bases at V and 6 bases at J, with 9 bases in the middle. Germline CDR1 reads SQVTM; CDR2 reads ANQGSEA. The CDR3 has 13 amino acids. The CDR3 coding sequence is TGCAGCGTTGAAGAGGGCTGGGGTCAGCCCCAGCATTTT. Its protein product is CSVEEGWGQPQHF. Combining the CDR3 with reference TRBV29-1 and TRBJ1-5 gives the whole variable domain SAVISQKPSRDICQRGTSLTIQCQVDSQVTMMFWYRQQPGQSLTLIATANQGSEATYESGFVIDKFPISRPNLTFSTLTVSNMSPEDSSIYLCSVEEGWGQPQHFGDGTRLSIL.

The rearrangement uses TRBV20-1 and TRBJ1-2; D ambiguous. Trimming removed 6 bases from V and 3 bases from J, with 11 bases in between. Germline-derived CDR1 and CDR2 are DFQATT and SNEGSKA (reference sequence). The CDR3 loop spans 12 amino acids. CDR3 region: CSARTEDYGYTF. As DNA, the CDR3 is TGCAGTGCCCGCACAGAAGACTATGGCTACACCTTC.

The chain has TRBV10-3 and TRBJ1-5; D is possibly TRBD1 (6 bases). Germline V CDR1 and CDR2: ENHRY, SYGVKD. V was cut by 2 bases and J by 8 bases, with 10 bases left in between. The CDR3 has 13 residues. The CDR3 region has the DNA TGTGCCATCAGTGAGGACAGGCGGAAGCCCCAGCATTTT. Its translation is CAISEDRRKPQHF.

The chain employs TRBV5-1 and TRBJ2-7; D unresolved. The germline V gene encodes CDR1 SGHRS and CDR2 YFSETQ. Trimming stripped 0 bases from V and 3 bases from J, with 7 bases between. The CDR3 totals 13 residues. CDR3 sequence: CASSLDNNYEQYF. The CDR3 DNA is TGCGCCAGCAGCTTGGACAACAACTACGAGCAGTACTTC. The full variable domain, its missing parts supplied by reference TRBV5-1 and TRBJ2-7, is KAGVTQTPRYLIKTRGQQVTLSCSPISGHRSVSWYQQTPGQGLQFLFEYFSETQRNKGNFPGRFSGRQFSNSRSEMNVSTLELGDSALYLCASSLDNNYEQYFGPGTRLTVT.

This clonotype has only a few counts. The gene calls are TRBV5-1 and TRBJ2-5; D is possibly TRBD1 (6 bases). The CDR3 totals 15 residues. From germline, CDR1 is SGHRS and CDR2 YFSETQ. Trimming removed 3 bases at V and 5 bases at J, with 17 bases between. The DNA for the CDR3 is TGCGCCAGCAGCTCATTGCCGGGACAATGGGAGACCCAGTACTTC. Translated, it gives CASSSLPGQWETQYF.

The CDR3, as DNA: TGCGCCAGCAGCCAAGATCAGTCCAGAATATCGGCCGGGGAGCTGTTTTTT. This sequence encodes CASSQDQSRISAGELFF. The chain is built from TRBV4-3 and TRBJ2-2; D is unclear. Per germline, CDR1 LGHNA and CDR2 YSLEER. This CDR3 contains 17 residues. The ends were cut back, 0 bases at V and 6 bases at J, with 17 bases in the middle.

There are many counts of this clonotype. The chain combines TRBV6-2 or TRBV6-3 with TRBJ2-7; D is possibly TRBD1 (5 bases). Germline V gene sequence: CDR1 MNHEY, CDR2 SVGEGT. V dropped 6 bases and J dropped 1 base, with 16 bases sitting between them. The CDR3 consists of 15 residues. The CDR3: CASSSRARSSYEQYF. CDR3 in DNA: TGTGCCAGCAGCTCCAGGGCCAGGTCTTCCTACGAGCAGTACTTC.

This sequence joins TRBV7-2 and TRBJ2-5; 7 bases align to TRBD2. TRBJ2-7 explains the end of the DNA better; the J call may be wrong. The CDR3 is 14 amino acids. CDR1 SGHTA and CDR2 FQGNSA come from the germline V gene. The CDR3, as DNA: TGTGCCAGCAGCTCAGCGGGATGGGGCTACGAGCAGTACTTC. It encodes CASSSAGWGYEQYF.

The chain employs TRBV3-1 and TRBJ2-7, with 9 bases identical to TRBD1. The CDR3 covers 14 residues. V lost 4 bases and J lost 5; bases outside the gene matches: 6. CDR1 and CDR2 (germline): LGHDT, YNNKEL (reference sequence). The CDR3 region is CASSLRDRDNEQYF. In DNA, the CDR3 is TGTGCCAGCAGCCTCCGGGACAGGGACAACGAGCAGTACTTC.

For this clonotype: A much more abundant neighbour one base away suggests this may be a read error. The V call is TRBV20-1, the J call TRBJ2-2; the match to TRBD2 covers 12 bases. V lost 5 bases and J lost 8; bases outside the gene matches: 3. CDR1 and CDR2 from the germline V gene are DFQATT and SNEGSKA (reference sequence). The CDR3 runs to 13 residues. CDR3 DNA: TGCAGTGCTCGGACTAGCGGGATTGGGGAGCTGTTTTTT. This translates into CSARTSGIGELFF.

The CDR3 is CSALPWGAESSGANVLTF. DNA of the CDR3: TGCAGCGCTCTCCCCTGGGGGGCGGAGAGCTCTGGGGCCAACGTCCTGACTTTC. The chain joins TRBV29-1 to TRBJ2-6; TRBD1 or TRBD2 may be the D gene (6 bases each). The CDR3 has 18 amino acids. Per the germline V gene, CDR1 is SQVTM and CDR2 is ANQGSEA. Trimming stripped 7 bases from V and 0 bases from J, with 22 bases between. The entire variable domain, with the rest obtained from reference TRBV29-1 and TRBJ2-6, is as follows: SAVISQKPSRDICQRGTSLTIQCQVDSQVTMMFWYRQQPGQSLTLIATANQGSEATYESGFVIDKFPISRPNLTFSTLTVSNMSPEDSSIYLCSALPWGAESSGANVLTFGAGSRLTVL.

The chain joins TRBV12-3 or TRBV12-4 to TRBJ1-1, with D possibly matching TRBD1 (5 bases). The CDR3 extends over 15 amino acids. Trimming took 3 bases from V and 3 from J, leaving 14 bases between them. As DNA, the CDR3 is TGTGCCAGCAGTTTTAGGTCAGTAGGGGACACTGAAGCTTTCTTT. Its translation: CASSFRSVGDTEAFF.

The V and J genes are TRBV5-1 and TRBJ2-7; 8 bases agree with TRBD2. Trimming cost V 10 bases and J 4 bases; bases outside gene matches: 13. The CDR3 has 14 residues. CDR1 and CDR2 from the germline V gene are SGHRS and YFSETQ. The CDR3: CAGPRREGRYEQYF. CDR3 DNA sequence: TGCGCCGGACCGAGACGGGAGGGCAGGTACGAGCAGTACTTC. Together with reference TRBV5-1 and TRBJ2-7, the CDR3 gives the full variable domain: KAGVTQTPRYLIKTRGQQVTLSCSPISGHRSVSWYQQTPGQGLQFLFEYFSETQRNKGNFPGRFSGRQFSNSRSEMNVSTLELGDSALYLCAGPRREGRYEQYFGPGTRLTVT.

This clonotype was detected once. The V gene is TRBV29-1, the J gene TRBJ2-2; 11 nucleotides align to TRBD2. There are 16 residues in the CDR3. The germline gives CDR1 SQVTM, CDR2 ANQGSEA. With V trimmed by 4 bases and J by 1 base, 5 bases remained unmatched. The CDR3 nucleotides read TGCAGCGTTGGGGGGGGACTAGCGGAGAACACCGGGGAGCTGTTTTTT. Residues: CSVGGGLAENTGELFF.